This section outlines one T cell receptor (beta chain) sequence together with its context. As yet, its antigen is unknown. Patients picked for sequencing had shown CD8+CD57+ cell expansion detected by flow cytometry. Among the patients, none had received any therapy at the time of blood sampling. This specimen comes from a study of CD8+CD57+ T cells in acquired aplastic anemia. The study, taken as a whole, reports: Statistical testing detected no significant gap in CD8+ Simpson's diversity between patients and controls. It was found that under 30 CD8+ CDR3 sequences were shared between patients and controls.

Genomic DNA templated the TCR beta VDJ and CDR3 profiling. MiXCR was run by TCRdb on the reads, yielding one entry per CDR3 protein. Among 250,000 to 300,000 distinct CDR3 sequences listed, roughly 53% were seen once. CDR3 length: 14 amino acids. Germline values: CDR1 SQVTM, CDR2 ANQGSEA. V was clipped by 5 bases and J by 4 bases; unmatched bases: 9. This chain uses TRBV29-1 with TRBJ1-2; 8 nucleotides line up with TRBD1. The source is a human donor with aplastic anemia. Sequencing was carried out using sorted CD4+, CD8+, or CD8+CD57+ T cells (not recorded which) from PBMCs. The CDR3 sequence: CSVSSAGTGYGYTF. CDR3 sequence (DNA): TGCAGCGTTTCTTCTGCTGGGACAGGCTATGGCTACACCTTC.